The rows below give T cell receptor beta chains drawn from one sample of a study of blood T cell repertoires in COVID-19. Repertoires were generated with immunoSEQ multiplex PCR, while TCRdb's copy carries only in-frame clones and drops some. The data contain roughly 56,000 clones, roughly 86% of them singletons. The material sequenced was peripheral blood. These receptor sequences come from a human donor in a cohort sampled during active COVID-19. Each CDR3 is given with its conserved first and last residue. The D gene is left open where the match is weak. The size of a clone is reported for some rows only, either as once, few or many, or as a class for expanded clones.

v_call: TRBV29-1; j_call: TRBJ2-7; d_call: TRBD2; clone_size: NA; cdr3_aa: CSVEEGPSGRYEQYF; cdr3_nt: TGCAGCGTTGAAGAAGGGCCTAGCGGGAGATACGAGCAGTACTTC
v_call: TRBV6-6; j_call: TRBJ1-5; d_call: NA; clone_size: NA; cdr3_aa: CASKSTGNQPQHF; cdr3_nt: TGTGCCAGCAAATCGACAGGAAATCAGCCCCAGCATTTT
v_call: TRBV28; j_call: TRBJ1-5; d_call: TRBD1; clone_size: NA; cdr3_aa: CASSYDRGKPQHF; cdr3_nt: TGTGCCAGCAGCTACGACAGGGGTAAGCCCCAGCATTTT
v_call: TRBV3-1/TRBV3-2; j_call: TRBJ1-3; d_call: NA; clone_size: few; cdr3_aa: CASSPDSGFGSSGNTIYF; cdr3_nt: TGTGCCAGCAGCCCGGACTCGGGTTTTGGGAGCTCTGGAAACACCATATATTTT
v_call: TRBV6-5; j_call: TRBJ1-4; d_call: NA; clone_size: NA; cdr3_aa: CASSYGGAGEKLFF; cdr3_nt: TGTGCCAGCAGTTACGGGGGGGCAGGTGAAAAACTGTTTTTT
v_call: TRBV15; j_call: TRBJ1-5; d_call: NA; clone_size: NA; cdr3_aa: CATSKGYQPQHF; cdr3_nt: TGTGCCACCAGCAAGGGGTACCAGCCCCAGCATTTT
v_call: TRBV7-9; j_call: TRBJ2-6; d_call: NA; clone_size: once; cdr3_aa: CASSFRFSGANVLTF; cdr3_nt: TGTGCCAGCAGCTTTCGGTTCTCTGGGGCCAACGTCCTGACTTTC
v_call: TRBV3-1/TRBV3-2; j_call: TRBJ1-1; d_call: TRBD1; clone_size: NA; cdr3_aa: CASRPTGATEAFF; cdr3_nt: TGTGCCAGCAGACCGACAGGGGCCACTGAAGCTTTCTTT
v_call: TRBV20-1; j_call: TRBJ2-1; d_call: TRBD1; clone_size: NA; cdr3_aa: CSASHQAGGSTYNEQFF; cdr3_nt: TGCAGTGCTAGTCACCAAGCAGGGGGATCGACCTACAATGAGCAGTTCTTC
v_call: TRBV5-4; j_call: TRBJ2-6; d_call: TRBD1; clone_size: NA; cdr3_aa: CASSFDVTGGYSGANVLTF; cdr3_nt: TGTGCCAGCAGTTTTGATGTGACAGGGGGGTACTCTGGGGCCAACGTCCTGACTTTC
v_call: TRBV7-2; j_call: TRBJ1-1; d_call: NA; clone_size: NA; cdr3_aa: CASSLTASTEAFF; cdr3_nt: TGTGCCAGCAGCTTGACAGCCAGCACTGAAGCTTTCTTT
v_call: TRBV6-5; j_call: TRBJ1-1; d_call: TRBD1; clone_size: NA; cdr3_aa: CASSGQGVTEAFF; cdr3_nt: TGTGCCAGTTCGGGACAGGGGGTCACTGAAGCTTTCTTT
v_call: TRBV11-3; j_call: TRBJ2-5; d_call: TRBD2; clone_size: NA; cdr3_aa: CASSLRTRQETQYF; cdr3_nt: TGTGCCAGCAGCTTGCGGACTAGACAAGAGACCCAGTACTTC
v_call: TRBV9; j_call: TRBJ2-7; d_call: NA; clone_size: NA; cdr3_aa: CASSVATSSGFAYEQYF; cdr3_nt: TGTGCCAGCAGCGTAGCTACAAGTTCGGGATTCGCCTACGAGCAGTACTTC
v_call: TRBV7-9; j_call: TRBJ1-1; d_call: TRBD1; clone_size: NA; cdr3_aa: CASSRQGASAFF; cdr3_nt: TGTGCCAGCAGCCGCCAGGGGGCGTCAGCTTTCTTT
v_call: TRBV7-3; j_call: TRBJ2-3; d_call: NA; clone_size: NA; cdr3_aa: CASSLISGTDTQYF; cdr3_nt: TGTGCCAGCAGCTTAATATCCGGCACAGATACGCAGTATTTT
v_call: TRBV2; j_call: TRBJ2-7; d_call: NA; clone_size: NA; cdr3_aa: CASSDNEQYF; cdr3_nt: TGTGCCAGCAGTGACAACGAGCAGTACTTC
v_call: TRBV28; j_call: TRBJ1-1; d_call: NA; clone_size: NA; cdr3_aa: CASSLNNRNTEAFF; cdr3_nt: TGTGCCAGCAGTTTAAACAATCGGAACACTGAAGCTTTCTTT
v_call: TRBV5-4; j_call: TRBJ2-5; d_call: NA; clone_size: NA; cdr3_aa: CASSLRDGGTQYF; cdr3_nt: TGTGCCAGCAGCTTGAGAGACGGGGGGACCCAGTACTTC
v_call: TRBV9; j_call: TRBJ2-1; d_call: TRBD2; clone_size: once; cdr3_aa: CASSFTGTSNEQFF; cdr3_nt: TGTGCCAGCAGCTTCACCGGGACTAGCAATGAGCAGTTCTTC
v_call: TRBV7-2; j_call: TRBJ2-1; d_call: NA; clone_size: NA; cdr3_aa: CASSSLRGRYNEQFF; cdr3_nt: TGTGCCAGCAGCTCTCTCAGAGGGCGGTACAATGAGCAGTTCTTC
v_call: TRBV28; j_call: TRBJ1-1; d_call: NA; clone_size: few; cdr3_aa: CASRKPWGLRTNTEAFF; cdr3_nt: TGTGCCAGCAGGAAACCGTGGGGGCTACGTACGAACACTGAAGCTTTCTTT
v_call: TRBV7-2; j_call: TRBJ2-3; d_call: TRBD2; clone_size: once; cdr3_aa: CASSLGLAWGTDTQYF; cdr3_nt: TGTGCCAGCAGCTTAGGACTAGCATGGGGCACAGATACGCAGTATTTT
v_call: TRBV7-2; j_call: TRBJ2-7; d_call: NA; clone_size: NA; cdr3_aa: CASSLGASVTYEQYF; cdr3_nt: TGTGCCAGCAGCTTAGGAGCTAGCGTAACCTACGAGCAGTACTTC
v_call: TRBV10-1; j_call: TRBJ2-1; d_call: NA; clone_size: NA; cdr3_aa: CASSMPSADEQFF; cdr3_nt: TGCGCCAGCAGTATGCCTAGCGCGGATGAGCAGTTCTTC
v_call: TRBV20-1; j_call: TRBJ1-5; d_call: TRBD1; clone_size: few; cdr3_aa: CSASGTGSNQPQHF; cdr3_nt: TGCAGTGCTAGTGGGACAGGGAGCAATCAGCCCCAGCATTTT
v_call: TRBV5-1; j_call: TRBJ1-1; d_call: TRBD1; clone_size: NA; cdr3_aa: CASSSQGYTEAFF; cdr3_nt: TGCGCCAGCAGTTCACAGGGGTACACTGAAGCTTTCTTT
v_call: TRBV5-8; j_call: TRBJ2-3; d_call: NA; clone_size: NA; cdr3_aa: CASSLLPRAAQYF; cdr3_nt: TGTGCCAGCAGCTTGTTGCCCAGGGCCGCGCAGTATTTT
v_call: TRBV21-1; j_call: TRBJ1-5; d_call: NA; clone_size: few; cdr3_aa: CASSKGPWTGPSNQPQHF; cdr3_nt: TGTGCCAGCAGCAAAGGGCCGTGGACAGGGCCTAGCAATCAGCCCCAGCATTTT
v_call: TRBV30; j_call: TRBJ2-6; d_call: NA; clone_size: NA; cdr3_aa: CAWRSFGANVLTF; cdr3_nt: TGTGCCTGGAGGTCTTTCGGGGCCAACGTCCTGACTTTC
v_call: TRBV6-4; j_call: TRBJ2-2; d_call: NA; clone_size: NA; cdr3_aa: CASNPSTAGELFF; cdr3_nt: TGTGCCAGCAACCCCTCTACGGCCGGGGAGCTGTTTTTT
v_call: TRBV7-3; j_call: TRBJ2-5; d_call: TRBD2; clone_size: NA; cdr3_aa: CASSTTSGTVRETQYF; cdr3_nt: TGTGCCAGCAGCACGACTAGCGGGACAGTACGAGAGACCCAGTACTTC